These 20 T cell receptor beta chains originate from one sample sequenced in a study of CD8 T cells in ankylosing spondylitis. MiXCR was run by TCRdb on the 5' RACE reads, yielding one entry per CDR3 protein. The repertoire holds about 160,000 distinct CDR3 sequences, with 9.8% as singletons. Source material: blood, either unsorted or a sorted T cell fraction (not recorded which). The receptors shown here come from a female donor with ankylosing spondylitis or in good health (not recorded which).

V gene TRBV29-1 combines with J gene TRBJ2-7; D unclear. The CDR3 is made up of 12 amino acids. Deletions cut 3 bases from V and 1 base from J, with 7 bases between. Germline values: CDR1 SQVTM, CDR2 ANQGSEA. CDR3 bases: TGCAGCGTTGAGGGCTTATCCTACGAGCAGTACTTC. It is translated as CSVEGLSYEQYF.

The chain links TRBV21-1 to TRBJ2-7; TRBD1 is the table's D call and was not checked against the DNA. TRBV21-1 represents a pseudogene. The CDR3 runs 16 residues. The CDR3 coding sequence is TGTGCCAGCTCCCGGGACAGGGCGACCGAAAACTACGAGCAGTACTTC. Translating gives CASSRDRATENYEQYF.

This clonotype showed up just a few times. The rearrangement joins TRBV20-1 to TRBJ2-7, with TRBD2 identical over 10 bases. Germline V gene sequence: CDR1 DFQATT, CDR2 SNEGSKA (reference sequence). Trimming at V came to 2 bases and at J to 4 bases, leaving 11 bases not matched to a gene. This CDR3 spans 16 amino acids. The CDR3 reads CSARLLAGDSGYEQYF. CDR3 bases: TGCAGTGCTAGATTGCTAGCGGGAGATAGTGGGTACGAGCAGTACTTC.

The chain employs TRBV5-1 and TRBJ2-7, with 11 nucleotides matching TRBD2. From germline, CDR1 is SGHRS and CDR2 YFSETQ. The CDR3 spans 15 residues. The ends lost 5 bases at V and 6 bases at J; junction bases unmatched: 10. The CDR3 is CASRDRPGLAVEQYF. The CDR3 region has the DNA TGCGCCAGCAGAGATAGGCCGGGACTAGCGGTCGAGCAGTACTTC.

This clonotype was seen a few times. This sequence joins TRBV28 and TRBJ2-3; D is unclear. V lost 4 bases and J 6 bases, leaving 8 bases between the germline ends. CDR1 is MDHEN, CDR2 SYDVKM, per germline. The CDR3 has 12 amino acids. CDR3 residues: CASSSQLDTQYF. The CDR3 coding sequence is TGTGCCAGCAGTTCCCAATTGGATACGCAGTATTTT.

The chain joins TRBV6-1 to TRBJ1-2, with D tentatively TRBD1 (6 bases). The CDR3 totals 14 residues. The germline gives CDR1 MNHNS, CDR2 SASEGT. V lost 7 bases and J 8 bases, leaving 20 bases between the germline ends. The CDR3 nucleotides read TGTGCCAGCAATACAGGGCCTAGGGCGCGAGGCTACACCTTC. Amino acids: CASNTGPRARGYTF.

This clonotype came up a few times. The chain carries TRBV30 and TRBJ2-7, with D possibly being TRBD2 (6 bases). V was cut by 1 base and J by 4 bases, with 14 bases left in between. The CDR3 loop spans 14 amino acids. Germline assignment: CDR1 GTSNPN and CDR2 SVGIG (reference sequence). CDR3 sequence (DNA): TGTGCCTGGAGTGACGGGACGGGAGTTTACGAGCAGTACTTC. It yields the protein CAWSDGTGVYEQYF.

This clonotype was seen only a few times. The chain is built from TRBV20-1 and TRBJ2-7; 8 positions match TRBD2. The CDR3 loop spans 13 amino acids. Germline CDR1 is DFQATT and CDR2 is SNEGSKA (reference sequence). V lost 2 bases, J lost 4 bases, and 4 bases stayed unmatched. The CDR3 DNA reads as TGCAGTGCTAGAAGCGGGAGCACTTACGAGCAGTACTTC. Its translation is CSARSGSTYEQYF.

The rearrangement joins TRBV15 to TRBJ2-1, with D maybe TRBD2 (6 bases). The length of the CDR3 is 13 residues. V dropped 8 bases and J dropped 1 base, with 9 bases sitting between them. Germline V gene data show CDR1 as LNHNV and CDR2 as YYDKDF (reference sequence). The CDR3 here is CATAGTSYNEQFF. CDR3 nucleotides: TGTGCCACCGCCGGGACTTCCTACAATGAGCAGTTCTTC.

In its sample, this clonotype was seen a few times. V usage is TRBV29-1 and J usage is TRBJ1-2; D is perhaps TRBD1 (5 bases). The germline CDR1 and CDR2 sequences are SQVTM and ANQGSEA. With 0 bases removed from V and 3 bases from J, the gap between germline ends came to 8 bases. The CDR3 has 13 residues. The CDR3 loop is CSVEEGTDYGYTF. The CDR3 DNA sequence: TGCAGCGTTGAAGAGGGGACCGACTATGGCTACACCTTC.

This clonotype was seen a handful of times. V and J are TRBV12-3 or TRBV12-4 and TRBJ2-7, with 10 bases matching TRBD2. The CDR3 is 14 residues long. V trimming: 6 bases; J trimming: 0 bases; junction bases outside the gene matches: 2. DNA for the CDR3: TGTGCCAGCAGAGGGACTAGCGACTCCTACGAGCAGTACTTC. Residues: CASRGTSDSYEQYF.

This clonotype appeared a few times. V is TRBV5-5 and J is TRBJ2-1, with D unresolved. V gave up 4 bases and J gave up 8 bases, with 7 bases separating them. Germline-derived CDR1 and CDR2 are SGHKS and YYEKEE (reference sequence). The CDR3 runs to 11 residues. CDR3 amino acids: CASSPAYEQFF. DNA for the CDR3: TGTGCCAGCAGCCCGGCCTATGAGCAGTTCTTC.

This rearrangement joins TRBV2 to TRBJ1-1; maybe TRBD1 (6 bases). The V gene lost 8 bases and the J gene lost 7 bases, with 20 bases spanning the gap. The CDR3 consists of 14 residues. CDR1 SNHLY and CDR2 FYNNEI come from the germline V gene. CDR3 DNA sequence: TGTGCCAGCCAAAATAACGCCGGGACACGTGAAGCTTTCTTT. Its protein product is CASQNNAGTREAFF.

This clonotype was observed a handful of times. The chain is built from TRBV28 and TRBJ2-7; D gene unclear. Trimming stripped 3 bases from V and 3 bases from J, with 9 bases between. The CDR3 extends over 13 amino acids. Germline CDR1 reads MDHEN; CDR2 reads SYDVKM. CDR3 bases: TGTGCCAGCAGTTTCCCTTGGAGCTACGAGCAGTACTTC. Protein: CASSFPWSYEQYF.

This chain joins TRBV6-2 or TRBV6-3 and TRBJ2-2; possible D gene TRBD1, 6 bases. Germline CDR1 and CDR2: MNHEY and SVGEGT. The CDR3 is made up of 15 amino acids. V lost 0 bases and J lost 7, with 12 bases in between. This CDR3 reads CASSYSRGPIGELFF. CDR3 DNA sequence: TGTGCCAGCAGTTACTCCAGGGGACCTATCGGGGAGCTGTTTTTT.

This clonotype was counted a few times. The chain recombines TRBV6-5 with TRBJ1-2; D remains ambiguous. Germline lookup yields CDR1 MNHEY and CDR2 SVGAGI. This CDR3 has 15 amino acids. V shed 0 bases and J shed 6 bases, with 14 bases lying between them. The CDR3 protein is CASSYSRISPDGYTF. CDR3 in DNA: TGTGCCAGCAGTTACTCGAGAATATCGCCTGATGGCTACACCTTC.

This clonotype was observed a handful of times. The chain is built from TRBV5-4 and TRBJ2-7, with TRBD1 identical over 10 bases. Looked up from germline, CDR1 is SGHNT and CDR2 is YYREEE (reference sequence). The CDR3 contains 12 residues. V gave up 10 bases and J gave up 1 base; unmatched junction bases: 2. The CDR3 region is CASGQGSYEQYF. DNA of the CDR3: TGTGCCTCGGGACAGGGGTCCTACGAGCAGTACTTC.

This chain uses TRBV7-6 with TRBJ2-1; maybe TRBD1 (5 bases). V was trimmed by 4 bases and J by 7 bases, leaving 11 bases between them. The CDR3 is 13 residues long. Germline CDR1 and CDR2: SGHVS and FNYEAQ. The CDR3 spells CASSSHQGNEQFF. DNA of the CDR3: TGTGCCAGCAGCTCGCACCAGGGAAATGAGCAGTTCTTC.

This clonotype was seen at least ten times. The V call is TRBV20-1, the J call TRBJ2-3; 7 bases match TRBD2. Per germline, CDR1 DFQATT and CDR2 SNEGSKA (reference sequence). There are 14 residues in the CDR3. The trim removed 0 bases at V and 7 bases at J, leaving 7 bases unmatched. In nucleotides, the CDR3 is TGCAGTGCTAGAGACGAGACTAGCATATATACGCAGTATTTT. Residues: CSARDETSIYTQYF.

This clonotype was seen repeatedly, ten times or more. The chain combines TRBV5-1 with TRBJ2-1; 8 nucleotides align to TRBD1. The CDR3 sequence is 16 residues long. CDR1 SGHRS and CDR2 YFSETQ come from the germline V gene. The V and J ends lost 0 bases and 2 bases, in that order; junction bases with no gene match: 4. The DNA of the CDR3 is TGCGCCAGCAGCTTGGAGGGCAGGGGGCCCTACAATGAGCAGTTCTTC. This sequence encodes CASSLEGRGPYNEQFF.